These 2 T cell receptor beta chains were sequenced from one sample in a study of T cell repertoires in cytomegalovirus infection. TCRdb reprocessed the reads with MiXCR, giving one entry per CDR3 protein. The sample holds 200,000 or so distinct CDR3 sequences; roughly 28% are singletons and the top ten take about 31%. Sequencing input: PBMCs. Receptors were obtained from a human donor in good health (CMV status not recorded). Some clones in this sample may be carry-over from other donors' samples.

The gene calls are TRBV7-2 and TRBJ1-5; D possibly corresponds to TRBD1 (5 bases). Deletions cut 5 bases from V and 0 bases from J, with 11 bases between. CDR3 length: 15 amino acids. Per germline, CDR1 SGHTA and CDR2 FQGNSA. The CDR3 nucleotides are TGTGCCAGCAGCGTCCAGGGTTATAGCAATCAGCCCCAGCATTTT. Protein sequence: CASSVQGYSNQPQHF.

The chain carries TRBV6-2 or TRBV6-3 and TRBJ2-7; perhaps TRBD1 as D (6 bases). Germline CDR1 and CDR2: MNHEY and SVGEGT. The CDR3 is made up of 14 amino acids. Trimming pared 6 bases from V and 0 bases from J, leaving 12 bases between. CDR3 in DNA: TGTGCCAGCAGACACAGGGCAAGCTCCTACGAGCAGTACTTC. Its translation is CASRHRASSYEQYF.